The text below deals with one T cell receptor beta chain. This entry comes from a study of blood T cell repertoires in COVID-19. On the study more broadly: Italy, Spain and the United States were the sources of the convalescent and acute COVID-19 samples.

Germline CDR1 reads LGHDT; CDR2 reads YNNKEL (reference sequence). The CDR3 has 15 residues. V was clipped by 5 bases and J by 2 bases; unmatched bases: 7. Original methodology: Using reference gene primer amplification, nucleated cell counts were estimated. The method was immunoSEQ multiplex PCR; TCRdb's version includes in-frame clones alone and lacks a portion of them. That table furnishes V, J and clone size, whereas the DNA furnished D and trimming. The data hold approximately 60,000 clones, with 90% to 95% observed a single time. Sequencing input: peripheral blood. This TCR came from a man aged 65 to 79 with active COVID-19. This rearrangement joins TRBV3-1 (or the pseudogene TRBV3-2) to TRBJ2-7; 9 bases fit TRBD1. The CDR3 region has the DNA TGTGCCAGCAGCGGCCGGGACAGGGCCGCCTACGAGCAGTACTTC. It codes for CASSGRDRAAYEQYF.